The next 21 T cell receptor beta chains were all read from a single sample in a study of human T cells and chemical hapten exposure. Sample time point: pre-sensitization, week 0. The sample's treatment: therapeutic diphenylcyclopropenone sensitization with weekly scalp DPC. TCRdb ran MiXCR on the RACE reads and lists one entry per CDR3 protein. The sample carries approximately 41,000 distinct CDR3 sequences, about 7.4% recorded once. The sequences come from whole blood, collected in connection with sensitization to the hapten diphenylcyclopropenone (DPC). These receptors were taken from a woman aged 45 to 65 with alopecia areata. Some clones in this sample may be carry-over from other donors' samples.

In this sample, this clonotype turned up many times. V is TRBV28 and J is TRBJ2-4; a weak D match, TRBD1 (6 bases). Germline-derived CDR1 and CDR2 are MDHEN and SYDVKM. V was trimmed by 8 bases and J by 0 bases, leaving 20 bases between them. This CDR3 has 17 residues. The CDR3 bases are TGTGCCAGCCGGGACCTGGACAGTCTTTTAGCCAAAAACATTCAGTACTTC. Protein: CASRDLDSLLAKNIQYF.

This clonotype was seen repeatedly, ten times or more. This chain joins TRBV30 and TRBJ2-2; 7 positions match TRBD2. Germline V gene lookup returns CDR1 GTSNPN and CDR2 SVGIG (reference sequence). CDR3 length: 14 residues. The V segment lost 6 bases and the J segment 0 bases; nucleotides outside the gene matches: 4. Here the CDR3 DNA reads TGTGCCTGCCCTAGCGGTTCGAACACCGGGGAGCTGTTTTTT. Its translation is CACPSGSNTGELFF.

The sample holds a few counts of this clonotype. V gene TRBV9 combines with J gene TRBJ2-1, with D unclear. Germline V gives CDR1 SGDLS, CDR2 YYNGEE. The V end was cut by 4 bases, the J end by 13 bases, with 15 bases between. This CDR3 has 12 residues. The chain's CDR3 is CASSTVLGLQFF. The CDR3 region has the DNA TGTGCCAGCAGCACGGTTCTGGGCTTACAGTTCTTC.

This clonotype has ten or more counts. This rearrangement joins TRBV30 to TRBJ1-4; TRBD1 aligns across 7 bases. Unmatched junction bases numbered 7, after V lost 5 bases and J lost 7 bases. CDR1 is GTSNPN, CDR2 SVGIG, per germline (reference sequence). The CDR3 has 13 amino acids. The CDR3 region has the DNA TGTGCCTGGGAGGGGGCAAACGGTGAAAAACTGTTTTTT. Translated, it gives CAWEGANGEKLFF.

The table lists this clonotype with many counts. This chain joins TRBV6-6 and TRBJ2-7; possible D gene TRBD1, 6 bases. The V end was cut by 7 bases, the J end by 4 bases, with 14 bases between. Germline V gene lookup returns CDR1 MNHNY and CDR2 SVGAGI (reference sequence). The CDR3 has 13 residues. CDR3 DNA: TGTGCCAGCAACCACCTACAGGGTTACGAGCAGTACTTC. Translating it yields CASNHLQGYEQYF.

This clonotype turned up a few times. The chain employs TRBV7-2 and TRBJ2-5; D is unresolved. Trimming left V 3 bases short and J 4 bases short, with 6 bases between. Per germline, CDR1 SGHTA and CDR2 FQGNSA. CDR3 length: 12 amino acids. CDR3 residues: CASSFLTETQYF. DNA of the CDR3: TGTGCCAGCAGCTTTCTTACAGAGACCCAGTACTTC.

J is TRBJ1-6 and V is TRBV28; D uncertain. Trimming pared 2 bases from V and 6 bases from J, leaving 2 bases between. The germline V gene has CDR1 MDHEN and CDR2 SYDVKM. CDR3 size: 12 residues. CDR3 region: CASSLINSPLHF. The CDR3 region has the DNA TGTGCCAGCAGTTTAATTAATTCACCCCTCCACTTT.

Many counts were recorded for this clonotype. This sequence joins TRBV3-1 and TRBJ1-1; 10 nucleotides align to TRBD1. Germline loops: CDR1 LGHDT, CDR2 YNNKEL (reference sequence). This CDR3 has 16 residues. The V gene end was trimmed by 5 bases and the J gene end by 1 base; junction bases not matched to a gene: 7. As DNA, the CDR3 is TGTGCCAGCAGCAATGCGCGGACAGGGGGGAACACTGAAGCTTTCTTT. This encodes CASSNARTGGNTEAFF. The full variable domain, its missing parts supplied by reference TRBV3-1 and TRBJ1-1, is DTAVSQTPKYLVTQMGNDKSIKCEQNLGHDTMYWYKQDSKKFLKIMFSYNNKELIINETVPNRFSPKSPDKAHLNLHINSLELGDSAVYFCASSNARTGGNTEAFFGQGTRLTVV.

The chain joins TRBV3-1 to TRBJ2-7; perhaps TRBD2 as D (5 bases). Trimming took off 1 base at V and 6 bases at J, with 10 bases between the two ends. This CDR3 is built from 13 residues. Germline assignment: CDR1 LGHDT and CDR2 YNNKEL (reference sequence). CDR3 nucleotide sequence: TGTGCCAGCAGCCAAGTGTGGACTGGCGAGCAGTACTTC. Its protein is CASSQVWTGEQYF.

This clonotype has at least ten counts. V usage is TRBV6-5 and J usage is TRBJ2-5; D perhaps matches TRBD2 (7 bases). Germline V CDR1 and CDR2: MNHEY, SVGAGI. Trimming pared 8 bases from V and 4 bases from J, leaving 20 bases between. CDR3 length equals 15 residues. CDR3 in amino acids: CASSPWGGQGETQYF. CDR3 coding DNA: TGTGCCAGCTCCCCGTGGGGGGGCCAGGGAGAGACCCAGTACTTC.

This clonotype was picked up many times. This chain joins TRBV2 and TRBJ1-2; D is unclear. The V end was cut by 7 bases, the J end by 4 bases, with 16 bases between. This CDR3 region has 14 residues. Germline values: CDR1 SNHLY, CDR2 FYNNEI. The CDR3 sequence: CASIQGGPFYGYTF. CDR3 sequence (DNA): TGTGCCAGCATTCAAGGCGGGCCTTTCTATGGCTACACCTTC.

The chain employs TRBV7-3 and TRBJ2-2; D gene ambiguous. Germline loops: CDR1 SGHTA, CDR2 FQGTGA. CDR3 size: 14 residues. V was pared by 2 bases and J by 6 bases, with 10 bases between. The CDR3 DNA is TGTGCCAGCAGCTTAGGCAGTTTGGCCGGGGAGCTGTTTTTT. Its translation: CASSLGSLAGELFF.

By share of the sample, this clonotype is medium-sized. The chain is built from TRBV24-1 and TRBJ1-1; D might be TRBD1 (5 bases). The V gene's germline CDR1 is KGHDR and CDR2 SFDVKD. V was pared by 9 bases and J by 8 bases, with 12 bases between. The CDR3 is 11 residues long. CDR3 coding DNA: TGTGCCACCCGGCGGGGGGACGAAGCTTTCTTT. Translation gives CATRRGDEAFF.

A few counts support this clonotype. This chain connects TRBV7-9 to TRBJ2-1, with 9 positions matching TRBD2. Germline CDR1 and CDR2: SEHNR and FQNEAQ (reference sequence). V was pared by 5 bases and J by 12 bases, with 17 bases of the junction left unmatched. The CDR3 length is 16 residues. CDR3 sequence: CASSPRRGGRAGAQFF. DNA for the CDR3: TGTGCCAGCAGCCCCCGGAGGGGCGGGAGGGCCGGAGCGCAGTTCTTC. The variable domain in full, with the rest retrieved from reference TRBV7-9 and TRBJ2-1, is DTGVSQNPRHKITKRGQNVTFRCDPISEHNRLYWYRQTLGQGPEFLTYFQNEAQLEKSRLLSDRFSAERPKGSFSTLEIQRTEQGDSAMYLCASSPRRGGRAGAQFFGPGTRLTVL.

This clonotype has at least ten counts. The V and J genes are TRBV4-3 and TRBJ2-7, with 8 bases that match TRBD1. V lost 6 bases and J lost 3; bases outside the gene matches: 10. There are 15 residues in the CDR3. CDR1 and CDR2 (germline): LGHNA, YSLEER. The CDR3 DNA is TGCGCCAGCAGTCGTGGACAGGGAAATAGCTACGAGCAGTACTTC. The encoded protein is CASSRGQGNSYEQYF.

The chain is built from TRBV28 and TRBJ2-7, with TRBD2 matching over 7 bases. V lost 3 bases, J lost 2 bases, and 7 bases stayed unmatched. Germline lookup yields CDR1 MDHEN and CDR2 SYDVKM. The CDR3 is made up of 15 amino acids. The CDR3 nucleotides are TGTGCCAGCAGTTTGTGGACTAGAATGCCCTACGAGCAGTACTTC. Protein: CASSLWTRMPYEQYF.

This clonotype was seen repeatedly, ten times or more. Here the CDR3 DNA reads TGTGCCAGCAAGTCCTGGTCAGCCATGAATGGAAACACCATATATTTT. Its protein is CASKSWSAMNGNTIYF. The chain is built from TRBV28 and TRBJ1-3; the D is unclear. Trimming removed 7 bases from V and 3 bases from J, with 19 bases in between. The CDR3 runs 16 residues. Germline V gene lookup returns CDR1 MDHEN and CDR2 SYDVKM.

In its sample, this clonotype was seen many times. The rearrangement joins TRBV7-2 to TRBJ2-7; D may be TRBD2 (6 bases). The CDR3 covers 14 residues. Germline values: CDR1 SGHTA, CDR2 FQGNSA. Deletions cut 5 bases from V and 0 bases from J, with 11 bases between. Written as DNA, the CDR3 is TGTGCCAGCAGCCCGACTAGGGGCTCCTACGAGCAGTACTTC. It yields the protein CASSPTRGSYEQYF.

Here the CDR3 DNA reads TGTGCCAGCAGCTTCGAGGGAAGCTCCTACGAGCAGTACTTC. Protein product: CASSFEGSSYEQYF. V and J are TRBV11-1 and TRBJ2-7, with D maybe TRBD2 (5 bases). Germline loops: CDR1 SGHAT, CDR2 FQDESV (reference sequence). The CDR3 has 14 residues. Trimming took off 3 bases at V and 0 bases at J, with 9 bases between the two ends.

This clonotype was picked up many times. The CDR3 protein is CASTQWDSFNEQFF. The CDR3 DNA follows: TGTGCCAGCACCCAGTGGGATAGCTTCAATGAGCAGTTCTTC. This chain joins TRBV28 and TRBJ2-1; D is unclear. This CDR3 is 14 amino acids long. The germline V gene encodes CDR1 MDHEN and CDR2 SYDVKM. V was shortened by 7 bases and J by 6 bases, with 16 bases between the two germline ends. The complete variable domain, with remaining parts taken from reference TRBV28 and TRBJ2-1, reads DVKVTQSSRYLVKRTGEKVFLECVQDMDHENMFWYRQDPGLGLRLIYFSYDVKMKEKGDIPEGYSVSREKKERFSLILESASTNQTSMYLCASTQWDSFNEQFFGPGTRLTVL.

This clonotype has only one observation. A much larger clone lies one base from this, so it may be a read error. This chain connects TRBV24-1 to TRBJ2-6; D uncertain. The CDR3 has 16 amino acids. Germline V lookup: CDR1 KGHDR, CDR2 SFDVKD. CDR3 sequence: CAISDFSRSGANVLTF. The CDR3 DNA follows: TGTGCCATCAGTGACTTCTCACGCTCCGGGGCCAACGTCCTGACTTTC.